These 21 T cell receptor beta chains were sequenced from one sample in a study of blood T cell repertoires in COVID-19. The repertoire was sequenced with immunoSEQ multiplex PCR; TCRdb's copy has only in-frame clones and lacks some. The table includes some 400,000 clones, over 65% detected once. The sample comprised peripheral blood. The source of these receptors is a human donor with acute or convalescent COVID-19. The donor label of this sample is uncertain.

This clone was seen a handful of times. This chain links TRBV19 with TRBJ1-2; TRBD1 aligns across 10 bases. The germline CDR1 and CDR2 sequences are LNHDA and SQIVND (reference sequence). This CDR3 has 15 amino acids. V dropped 8 bases and J dropped 2; count of bases not matched to a gene: 8. The DNA for the CDR3 is TGTGCCAGTTCCTCACCGGGACAGGGGAACTATGGCTACACCTTC. This codes for CASSSPGQGNYGYTF.

This clone was recorded only once. The rearrangement links TRBV2 to TRBJ2-7; 9 positions agree with TRBD2. CDR3 length: 14 amino acids. V lost 2 bases and J lost 6; bases outside the gene matches: 5. Germline V gene lookup returns CDR1 SNHLY and CDR2 FYNNEI. CDR3 protein: CASSESRGGREQYF. CDR3 sequence (DNA): TGTGCCAGCAGTGAATCGCGGGGGGGCCGCGAGCAGTACTTC.

The V gene is TRBV9, the J gene TRBJ1-5, with a possible D match to TRBD1 (6 bases). The CDR3 spans 15 residues. Between the trimmed V and J ends, which lost 3 bases and 0 bases, there was a span of 10 bases. Germline CDR1 SGDLS, CDR2 YYNGEE. The CDR3 DNA follows: TGTGCCAGCAGCGGGGGACAAAATAGCAATCAGCCCCAGCATTTT. Amino acids: CASSGGQNSNQPQHF. The full variable domain, with the rest looked up from reference TRBV9 and TRBJ1-5, is DSGVTQTPKHLITATGQRVTLRCSPRSGDLSVYWYQQSLDQGLQFLIQYYNGEERAKGNILERFSAQQFPDLHSELNLSSLELGDSALYFCASSGGQNSNQPQHFGDGTRLSIL.

J is TRBJ2-4 and V is TRBV2, with TRBD2 identical over 10 bases. CDR1 is SNHLY and CDR2 is FYNNEI in the germline V gene. CDR3 length: 14 amino acids. V dropped 4 bases and J dropped 7; count of bases not matched to a gene: 4. As DNA, the CDR3 is TGTGCCAGCAGTGTGGGGACTAGCGAGAACATTCAGTACTTC. As protein: CASSVGTSENIQYF. The whole variable domain, filled in from reference TRBV2 and TRBJ2-4, reads EPEVTQTPSHQVTQMGQEVILRCVPISNHLYFYWYRQILGQKVEFLVSFYNNEISEKSEIFDDQFSVERPDGSNFTLKIRSTKLEDSAMYFCASSVGTSENIQYFGAGTRLSVL.

The chain links TRBV30 to TRBJ1-4; D is unresolved. Germline CDR1 reads GTSNPN; CDR2 reads SVGIG (reference sequence). The germline V and J ends were trimmed by 1 base and 3 bases, with 9 bases remaining between them. This CDR3 comprises 14 residues. The DNA for the CDR3 is TGTGCCTGGAGTGCGGAGGCTGCTAATGAAAAACTGTTTTTT. It codes for CAWSAEAANEKLFF. The whole variable domain, remainder taken from reference TRBV30 and TRBJ1-4, is SQTIHQWPATLVQPVGSPLSLECTVEGTSNPNLYWYRQAAGRGLQLLFYSVGIGQISSEVPQNLSASRPQDRQFILSSKKLLLSDSGFYLCAWSAEAANEKLFFGSGTQLSVL.

The V call is TRBV19, the J call TRBJ2-3; 9 bases fit TRBD2. V shed 3 bases, J shed 8 bases, and the junction held 9 bases outside the gene matches. Germline CDR1 reads LNHDA; CDR2 reads SQIVND (reference sequence). The CDR3 is made up of 15 amino acids. The CDR3 here is CASSIWASGESTQYF. CDR3 in DNA: TGTGCCAGTAGTATCTGGGCTAGCGGGGAGAGTACGCAGTATTTT.

The chain recombines TRBV7-2 with TRBJ1-6; D is ambiguous. This CDR3 is built from 15 residues. Trimming removed 1 base from V and 6 bases from J, with 10 bases in between. Germline V gene lookup returns CDR1 SGHTA and CDR2 FQGNSA. CDR3 amino acids: CASSLEMAVNSPLHF. The CDR3 coding sequence is TGTGCCAGCAGCTTAGAGATGGCCGTTAATTCACCCCTCCACTTT.

This sequence joins TRBV4-1 and TRBJ1-6; D is possibly TRBD1 (6 bases). The ends were cut back, 2 bases at V and 8 bases at J, with 16 bases in the middle. There are 16 residues in the CDR3. Looked up from germline, CDR1 is MGHRA and CDR2 is YSYEKL. In nucleotides, the CDR3 is TGCGCCAGCAGCCAATGGGGGCTCCTTTTTGATTCACCCCTCCACTTT. Translation gives CASSQWGLLFDSPLHF.

V is TRBV5-1 and J is TRBJ2-3; 8 bases are a match to TRBD2. The CDR3 sequence is 15 residues long. V shed 5 bases and J 1 base; nucleotides not matched to a gene: 6. CDR1 SGHRS and CDR2 YFSETQ come from the germline V gene. As DNA, the CDR3 is TGCGCCAGCAGACCGTCGGGGGGGCGCACAGATACGCAGTATTTT. Amino acids: CASRPSGGRTDTQYF. The whole variable domain, filled in from reference TRBV5-1 and TRBJ2-3, reads KAGVTQTPRYLIKTRGQQVTLSCSPISGHRSVSWYQQTPGQGLQFLFEYFSETQRNKGNFPGRFSGRQFSNSRSEMNVSTLELGDSALYLCASRPSGGRTDTQYFGPGTRLTVL.

In this sample, this clone turned up once. V and J are TRBV19 and TRBJ2-7, with 7 bases identical to TRBD2. V shed 2 bases, J shed 5 bases, and the junction held 18 bases outside the gene matches. The CDR3 has 18 residues. Per germline, CDR1 LNHDA and CDR2 SQIVND (reference sequence). In nucleotides, the CDR3 is TGTGCCAGTAGTATATACCCTCGTACTAGCGCGACTGCTCACGAGCAGTACTTC. Translated: CASSIYPRTSATAHEQYF.

The gene calls are TRBV3-1 (or the pseudogene TRBV3-2) and TRBJ1-1; D is perhaps TRBD1 (5 bases). Trimming left V 0 bases short and J 8 bases short, with 13 bases between. The CDR3 totals 14 residues. Germline V gene data show CDR1 as LGHDT and CDR2 as YNNKEL (reference sequence). DNA of the CDR3: TGTGCCAGCAGCCAAGATCGGGCGGGGCGGGAAGCTTTCTTT. Translated: CASSQDRAGREAFF.

The chain is built from TRBV9 and TRBJ1-2; 8 bases agree with TRBD1. Germline V gene lookup returns CDR1 SGDLS and CDR2 YYNGEE. The CDR3 spans 15 residues. The V segment lost 3 bases and the J segment 2 bases; nucleotides outside the gene matches: 6. The CDR3 sequence is CASSATQGANYGYTF. The CDR3, as DNA: TGTGCCAGCAGCGCGACGCAGGGGGCGAACTATGGCTACACCTTC.

To note about this clone: Other DNA sequences of this sample code for an identical CDR3. The chain joins TRBV5-1 to TRBJ1-4, with D maybe TRBD1 (5 bases). Between the trimmed V and J ends, which lost 0 bases and 5 bases, there was a span of 8 bases. The V gene's germline CDR1 is SGHRS and CDR2 YFSETQ. The CDR3 length is 14 residues. CDR3 nucleotide sequence: TGCGCCAGCAGCTTGGGCAGGACAAATGAAAAACTGTTTTTT. This sequence encodes CASSLGRTNEKLFF.

The chain links TRBV30 to TRBJ1-2; a weak D match, TRBD1 (6 bases). CDR3 length equals 13 residues. V gave up 1 base and J gave up 7 bases, with 13 bases separating them. Germline lookup yields CDR1 GTSNPN and CDR2 SVGIG (reference sequence). CDR3 amino acids: CAWSAIRGSGYTF. The CDR3 bases are TGTGCCTGGAGTGCAATCAGGGGTTCTGGCTACACCTTC.

This clone was detected a few times. V gene TRBV5-1 combines with J gene TRBJ1-1; D is possibly TRBD1 (5 bases). This CDR3 is built from 11 residues. Germline V CDR1 and CDR2: SGHRS, YFSETQ. Deletions cut 4 bases from V and 9 bases from J, with 10 bases between. CDR3 nucleotides: TGCGCCAGCAGCATAGGACAACAAGCTTTCTTT. It codes for CASSIGQQAFF. Full variable domain (remainder filled in from reference TRBV5-1 and TRBJ1-1): KAGVTQTPRYLIKTRGQQVTLSCSPISGHRSVSWYQQTPGQGLQFLFEYFSETQRNKGNFPGRFSGRQFSNSRSEMNVSTLELGDSALYLCASSIGQQAFFGQGTRLTVV.

The CDR3 spells CASSIQTNEKLFF. Here the CDR3 DNA reads TGTGCCAGTAGTATCCAGACTAATGAAAAACTGTTTTTT. V and J are TRBV19 and TRBJ1-4; D unresolved. The length of the CDR3 is 13 residues. The V end lost 3 bases, the J end lost 2 bases, and 4 bases lay between the germline ends. Germline loops: CDR1 LNHDA, CDR2 SQIVND (reference sequence).

The J gene is TRBJ1-4, the V gene TRBV7-9; D unclear. Trimming took off 6 bases at V and 5 bases at J, with 13 bases between the two ends. The CDR3 has 14 amino acids. Germline loops: CDR1 SEHNR, CDR2 FQNEAQ (reference sequence). The CDR3 DNA is TGTGCCAGCAGTCTGACTGCTACGAATGAAAAACTGTTTTTT. It translates to CASSLTATNEKLFF.

The rearrangement joins TRBV6-5 to TRBJ1-4, with D unresolved. The CDR3 has 14 residues. Germline assignment: CDR1 MNHEY and CDR2 SVGAGI. Trimming took off 2 bases at V and 7 bases at J, with 11 bases between the two ends. CDR3 sequence: CASSYEVLGEKLFF. The CDR3 region has the DNA TGTGCCAGCAGTTACGAGGTTTTGGGTGAAAAACTGTTTTTT.

The chain links TRBV28 to TRBJ1-2; 7 bases agree with TRBD1. Germline V gene sequence: CDR1 MDHEN, CDR2 SYDVKM. V was clipped by 7 bases and J by 4 bases; unmatched bases: 12. The CDR3 runs 15 residues. The CDR3 protein is CASTASGGALYGYTF. The CDR3 nucleotides are TGTGCCAGCACCGCCTCAGGGGGAGCCCTCTATGGCTACACCTTC.

This clone was seen a single time. The chain uses TRBV11-2 and TRBJ1-1; D uncertain. CDR3 length: 14 amino acids. Between the trimmed V and J ends, which lost 6 bases and 5 bases, there was a span of 16 bases. Germline CDR1 reads SGHAT; CDR2 reads FQNNGV. The CDR3 loop is CASRPVRVGTEAFF. The DNA for the CDR3 is TGTGCCAGCAGACCAGTCCGGGTTGGAACTGAAGCTTTCTTT.

The chain employs TRBV3-1 (or the pseudogene TRBV3-2) and TRBJ2-2, with D unresolved. Trimming took off 7 bases at V and 5 bases at J, with 5 bases between the two ends. From germline, CDR1 is LGHDT and CDR2 YNNKEL (reference sequence). This CDR3 comprises 11 residues. The CDR3 DNA reads as TGTGCCAGCACACAAACCGGGGAGCTGTTTTTT. Translated: CASTQTGELFF.